This T cell receptor beta chain derives from a study of human T cells and chemical hapten exposure. The library labeled individual cDNA molecules by adding unique molecular identifiers to them. In the authors' methods: A per-sample median of about 96,000 TCRs was observed, with a range of about 23,224 to 700,000. TCRdb itself ran the RACE reads through MiXCR, one entry per CDR3 protein. Clone size and V and J calls follow TCRdb, not the original study. The repertoire holds over 14,000 distinct CDR3 sequences, around 17% seen once, with 6.5% to 9% in the top ten. Points from the study as a whole: The formation of large CDR3 similarity clusters by expanded TCRs significantly exceeded that of controls. With regard to DPC sensitization, TCRs above 1 in 1000 frequency did not change.

The length of the CDR3 is 15 residues. The V and J ends lost 0 bases and 5 bases, in that order; junction bases with no gene match: 4. The germline gives CDR1 SGDLS, CDR2 YYNGEE. This clonotype was picked up many times. What it recognizes is unknown. Documented time point: patch test 1, 2 weeks after DPC sensitization. Treatment defined: therapeutic diphenylcyclopropenone sensitization with weekly scalp DPC. The sample consisted of whole blood, taken in connection with sensitization to the hapten diphenylcyclopropenone (DPC). The receptor was derived from a woman aged 30 to 39 with alopecia areata. Some clones in this sample may be carry-over from other donors' samples. The gene calls are TRBV9 and TRBJ2-3; 9 bases agree with TRBD1. CDR3 nucleotide sequence: TGTGCCAGCAGCGTAGAGGACAGGGGTAAAGATACGCAGTATTTT. Its protein product is CASSVEDRGKDTQYF.